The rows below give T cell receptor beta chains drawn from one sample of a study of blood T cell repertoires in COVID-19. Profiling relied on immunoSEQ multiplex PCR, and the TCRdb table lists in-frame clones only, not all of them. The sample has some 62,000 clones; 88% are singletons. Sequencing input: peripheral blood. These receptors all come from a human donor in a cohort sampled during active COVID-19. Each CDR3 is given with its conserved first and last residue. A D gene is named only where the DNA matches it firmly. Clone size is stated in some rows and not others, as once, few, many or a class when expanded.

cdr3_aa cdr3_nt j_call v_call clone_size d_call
CASSLRVGDTEAFF TGTGCCAGCAGCTTGCGGGTTGGGGACACTGAAGCTTTCTTT TRBJ1-1 TRBV7-2 NA NA
CATSDLKAGAYEQYF TGTGCCACCAGTGATTTGAAGGCAGGGGCCTACGAGCAGTACTTC TRBJ2-7 TRBV24-1 NA NA
CASSGSMSGKLYEQYF TGTGCCAGCAGCGGCAGTATGAGCGGGAAATTATACGAGCAGTACTTC TRBJ2-7 TRBV9 NA TRBD2
CASNRGGNTEAFF TGTGCCAGCAATAGGGGGGGGAACACTGAAGCTTTCTTT TRBJ1-1 TRBV6-5 NA NA
CSVIPRGGPDTQYF TGCAGCGTTATTCCGAGGGGGGGCCCTGATACGCAGTATTTT TRBJ2-3 TRBV29-1 once NA
CASRRGGQGTPWKQFF TGTGCCAGCCGACGGGGTGGGCAGGGGACGCCCTGGAAGCAGTTCTTC TRBJ2-1 TRBV27 NA NA
CASSIGTIDTQYF TGTGCCAGCAGCATAGGGACTATAGATACGCAGTATTTT TRBJ2-3 TRBV7-2 NA TRBD2
CASSVELAGGPGMKNEQFF TGTGCCAGCAGCGTAGAACTAGCGGGAGGGCCGGGTATGAAGAATGAGCAGTTCTTC TRBJ2-1 TRBV9 NA TRBD2
CASSLVAGSTDTQYF TGTGCCAGCAGCTTAGTGGCGGGTAGCACAGATACGCAGTATTTT TRBJ2-3 TRBV11-2 NA NA
CASSPRGGTYEQYF TGTGCCAGTAGTCCGCGGGGCGGGACCTACGAGCAGTACTTC TRBJ2-7 TRBV19 once NA
CASTDGRGGYTF TGTGCCAGCACCGATGGGCGGGGTGGCTACACCTTC TRBJ1-2 TRBV28 NA NA
CASSFGRGPSTDTQYF TGCGCCAGCAGCTTTGGTAGGGGCCCGAGCACAGATACGCAGTATTTT TRBJ2-3 TRBV5-1 once NA
CASSLKGQVNQYF TGTGCCAGCAGCCTTAAAGGACAGGTGAACCAGTACTTC TRBJ2-7 TRBV7-2 NA TRBD1
CASSSDRGRKDTGELFF TGTGCCAGCAGTTCGGACAGGGGGCGAAAGGACACCGGGGAGCTGTTTTTT TRBJ2-2 TRBV28 NA TRBD1
CASSTRGPNTIYF TGTGCCAGCTCTACCAGGGGCCCAAACACCATATATTTT TRBJ1-3 TRBV11-2 NA NA
CAWKRQGSGSYEQYF TGTGCCTGGAAACGACAGGGGAGTGGGTCCTACGAGCAGTACTTC TRBJ2-7 TRBV30 NA TRBD1
CASSTRDEQYF TGTGCCAGTAGTACCAGGGACGAGCAGTACTTC TRBJ2-7 TRBV19 NA NA
CSALYTGELFF TGCAGTGCTCTATACACCGGGGAGCTGTTTTTT TRBJ2-2 TRBV20-1 NA NA
CASSGAGAVNTEAFF TGTGCCAGCAGCGGGGCAGGGGCGGTGAACACTGAAGCTTTCTTT TRBJ1-1 TRBV27 NA NA
CASSLAVGGSRDTQYF TGTGCCAGCAGCTTAGCGGTAGGAGGGAGCAGGGATACGCAGTATTTT TRBJ2-3 TRBV7-2 NA NA
CASSEGQASLQQYF TGTGCCAGCAGTGAGGGACAGGCGTCCCTGCAGCAGTACTTC TRBJ2-7 TRBV2 NA TRBD1
CASSLNGDSYNEQFF TGTGCCAGCAGCTTAAACGGTGACTCCTACAATGAGCAGTTCTTC TRBJ2-1 TRBV11-2 NA NA
CASRYRGGNQPQHF TGTGCCAGCAGATATCGGGGTGGCAATCAGCCCCAGCATTTT TRBJ1-5 TRBV5-8 NA NA
CASSIRGTGRSDTQYF TGTGCCAGTAGCATACGCGGGACAGGGCGCTCAGATACGCAGTATTTT TRBJ2-3 TRBV19 NA TRBD1
CASSQALAGPTGELFF TGCGCCAGCAGCCAAGCCCTAGCGGGACCCACCGGGGAGCTGTTTTTT TRBJ2-2 TRBV4-1 NA TRBD2
CASSLGPDRAETQYF TGTGCCAGCAGCTTAGGTCCAGACAGGGCGGAGACCCAGTACTTC TRBJ2-5 TRBV7-2 NA TRBD1
CASSVGLAGGLNNEQFF TGTGCCAGCAGCGTAGGGCTAGCGGGGGGCCTAAACAATGAGCAGTTCTTC TRBJ2-1 TRBV9 NA TRBD2
CASSQQGGQMYEQFF TGTGCCAGCAGCCAACAGGGGGGCCAAATGTATGAGCAGTTCTTC TRBJ2-1 TRBV7-3 NA TRBD1
CASRSQGVTYEQYF TGTGCCAGCAGATCACAGGGGGTTACCTACGAGCAGTACTTC TRBJ2-7 TRBV6-5 few TRBD1
CASSVGTSGGQETQYF TGTGCCAGCAGCGTAGGGACTAGCGGGGGGCAAGAGACCCAGTACTTC TRBJ2-5 TRBV9 NA TRBD2
CASSTTGTYSNQPQHF TGTGCCAGTAGTACCACCGGGACATATAGCAATCAGCCCCAGCATTTT TRBJ1-5 TRBV19 NA NA
CAIGTGIFSGANVLTF TGTGCCATCGGGACAGGTATCTTCTCTGGGGCCAACGTCCTGACTTTC TRBJ2-6 TRBV10-3 NA TRBD1
CASLPRNYEQYF TGTGCCAGCCTACCGAGAAACTACGAGCAGTACTTC TRBJ2-7 TRBV30 NA NA
CASSLGQGLVGYTF TGCGCCAGCAGCTTGGGACAGGGTTTGGTTGGCTACACCTTC TRBJ1-2 TRBV5-1 once TRBD1
CASSPRLAGGPLIDTQYF TGTGCCAGCTCACCACGACTAGCGGGAGGGCCGCTAATAGATACGCAGTATTTT TRBJ2-3 TRBV18 NA TRBD2
CASSSGLATTDTQYF TGTGCCAGCAGCTCGGGACTAGCGACCACAGATACGCAGTATTTT TRBJ2-3 TRBV7-2 NA TRBD2
CASSYLALESSEAFF TGTGCCAGCAGCTACCTGGCCCTAGAAAGCTCTGAAGCTTTCTTT TRBJ1-1 TRBV7-2 NA NA
CASSQGRTYVDYGYTF TGTGCCAGCAGCCAGGGGCGTACATACGTAGACTATGGCTACACCTTC TRBJ1-2 TRBV5-4 NA NA
CASSPRDRVVTGELFF TGTGCCAGCAGCCCCCGGGACAGGGTAGTAACCGGGGAGCTGTTTTTT TRBJ2-2 TRBV7-8 NA TRBD1
CASSFCSTYEQYF TGTGCCAGCAGCTTTTGTTCCACCTACGAGCAGTACTTC TRBJ2-7 TRBV21-1 NA NA
CASSLGLLSYNEQFF TGCGCCAGCAGCTTGGGACTCCTCTCCTACAATGAGCAGTTCTTC TRBJ2-1 TRBV5-1 NA NA
CASRPDSPNQPQHF TGCGCCAGCAGACCCGACAGTCCCAATCAGCCCCAGCATTTT TRBJ1-5 TRBV5-1 NA NA
CASRPGGGPYNEQFF TGTGCCAGCAGGCCGGGAGGCGGGCCCTACAATGAGCAGTTCTTC TRBJ2-1 TRBV6-5 NA TRBD2
CASTDPGQGAYEQYF TGTGCCAGCACCGATCCGGGACAGGGGGCCTACGAGCAGTACTTC TRBJ2-7 TRBV6-5 NA TRBD1
CASSPDRGNQPQHF TGTGCCAGCAGTCCGGACAGGGGCAATCAGCCCCAGCATTTT TRBJ1-5 TRBV2 NA TRBD1
CASTTDRSNQPQHF TGTGCCAGTACCACGGACAGGAGCAATCAGCCCCAGCATTTT TRBJ1-5 TRBV19 NA TRBD1
CASRRRGSSGNTIYF TGTGCCAGTAGAAGAAGAGGCAGCTCTGGAAACACCATATATTTT TRBJ1-3 TRBV19 NA NA
CASSPGYRGYTGELFF TGCGCCAGCAGCCCCGGTTACAGGGGTTACACCGGGGAGCTGTTTTTT TRBJ2-2 TRBV5-1 once TRBD1
CASSDTGGASYEQYF TGTGCCAGCAGCGACACAGGGGGCGCATCCTACGAGCAGTACTTC TRBJ2-7 TRBV7-9 NA TRBD1